This T cell receptor (beta chain) was documented in a study of shared clonotypes between healthy human individuals. Overall study results and limits: Inspection by rarefaction showed sorted-subset sequencing to be incomplete despite large depth. Relative to their counterparts shared across all four donors, non-shared clonotypes exhibited diminished generation probabilities.

The table lists this clone with a count of one. Antigen unknown. Germline V gene sequence: CDR1 SGDLS, CDR2 YYNGEE. Trimming cost V 4 bases and J 3 bases, with 16 bases left between them. This CDR3 region has 15 residues. TCRdb's table, derived via immunoSEQ multiplex PCR, lists solely in-frame clones and lacks some. The data show under 650,000 clones, 90% to 97% seen once. CD4+ cells were split into CD45RA+ naive and CD45RA-negative memory subsets. This receptor was identified in a woman in her twenties or thirties in good health. Sequenced material: naive CD4+ T cells sorted from blood. As for subset: CD45RA+ positively selected. The chain links TRBV9 to TRBJ1-1; tentative D call: TRBD1 (5 bases). As DNA, the CDR3 is TGTGCCAGCAGCAGAGGGGTGGTCTTGGACACTGAAGCTTTCTTT. Its protein is CASSRGVVLDTEAFF.